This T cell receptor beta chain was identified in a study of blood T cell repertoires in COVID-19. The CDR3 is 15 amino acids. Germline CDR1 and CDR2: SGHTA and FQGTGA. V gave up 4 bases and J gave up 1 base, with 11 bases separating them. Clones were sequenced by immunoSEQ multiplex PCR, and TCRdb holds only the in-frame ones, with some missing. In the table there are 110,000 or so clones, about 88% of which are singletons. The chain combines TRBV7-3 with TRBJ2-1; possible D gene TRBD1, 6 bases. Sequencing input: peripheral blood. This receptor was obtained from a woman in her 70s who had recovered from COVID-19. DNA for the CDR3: TGTGCCAGCAGCTACGCAGGGGATTCCTACAATGAGCAGTTCTTC. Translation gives CASSYAGDSYNEQFF.